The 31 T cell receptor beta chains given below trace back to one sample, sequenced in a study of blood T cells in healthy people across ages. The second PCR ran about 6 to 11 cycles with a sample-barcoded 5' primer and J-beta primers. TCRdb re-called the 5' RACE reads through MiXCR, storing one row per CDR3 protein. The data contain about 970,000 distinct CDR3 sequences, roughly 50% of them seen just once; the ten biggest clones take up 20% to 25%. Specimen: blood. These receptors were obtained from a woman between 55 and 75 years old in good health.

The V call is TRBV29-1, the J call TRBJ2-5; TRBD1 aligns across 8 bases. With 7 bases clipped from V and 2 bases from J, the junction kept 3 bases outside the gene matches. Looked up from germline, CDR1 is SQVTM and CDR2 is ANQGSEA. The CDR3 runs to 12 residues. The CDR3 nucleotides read TGCAGCGGGACAGGGTATCAAGAGACCCAGTACTTC. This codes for CSGTGYQETQYF.

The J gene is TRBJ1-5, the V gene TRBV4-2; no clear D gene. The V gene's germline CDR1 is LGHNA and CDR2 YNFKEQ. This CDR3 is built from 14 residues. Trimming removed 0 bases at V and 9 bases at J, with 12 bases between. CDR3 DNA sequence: TGTGCCAGCAGCCAAGAAATTGACGTCCCGCCCCAGCATTTT. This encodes CASSQEIDVPPQHF.

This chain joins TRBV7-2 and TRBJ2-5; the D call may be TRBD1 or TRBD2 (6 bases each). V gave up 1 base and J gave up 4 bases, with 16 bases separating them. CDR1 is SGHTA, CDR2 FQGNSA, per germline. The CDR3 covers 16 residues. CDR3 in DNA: TGTGCCAGCAGCTTAGGGTGGGGGGCGCACTTAGAGACCCAGTACTTC. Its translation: CASSLGWGAHLETQYF.

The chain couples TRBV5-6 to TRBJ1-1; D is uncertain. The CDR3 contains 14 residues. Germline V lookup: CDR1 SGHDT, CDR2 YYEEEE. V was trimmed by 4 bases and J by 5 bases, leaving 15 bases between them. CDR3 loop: CASSARTGRTEAFF. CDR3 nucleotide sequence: TGTGCCAGCAGCGCAAGGACTGGTCGAACTGAAGCTTTCTTT.

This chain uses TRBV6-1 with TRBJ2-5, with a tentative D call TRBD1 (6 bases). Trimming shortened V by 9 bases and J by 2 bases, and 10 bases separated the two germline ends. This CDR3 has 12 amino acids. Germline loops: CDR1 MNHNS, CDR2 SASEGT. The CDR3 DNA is TGTGCCAGTTTCAGGGGACAAGAGACCCAGTACTTC. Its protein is CASFRGQETQYF.

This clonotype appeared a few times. The CDR3 is CASSHSQGFVQYF. The DNA for the CDR3 is TGCGCCAGCAGCCACTCCCAGGGGTTTGTGCAGTACTTC. The rearrangement links TRBV4-1 to TRBJ2-7; possible D gene TRBD1, 6 bases. Trimming took off 3 bases at V and 9 bases at J, with 15 bases between the two ends. Germline values: CDR1 MGHRA, CDR2 YSYEKL. The CDR3 extends over 13 amino acids.

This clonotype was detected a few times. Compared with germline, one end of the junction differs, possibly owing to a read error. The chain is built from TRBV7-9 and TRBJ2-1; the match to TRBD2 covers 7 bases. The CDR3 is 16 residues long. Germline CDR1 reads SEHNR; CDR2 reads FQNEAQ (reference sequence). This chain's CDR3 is CASSLGGGLSHNEQFF. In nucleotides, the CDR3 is TGTGCCAGCAGCTTAGGGGGGGGACTCTCCCACAATGAGCAGTTCTTC.

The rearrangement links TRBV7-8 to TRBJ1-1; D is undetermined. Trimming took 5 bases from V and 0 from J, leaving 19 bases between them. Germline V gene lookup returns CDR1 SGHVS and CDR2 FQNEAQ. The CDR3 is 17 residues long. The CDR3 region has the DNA TGTGCCAGCAGCGTATATTTATTGGAAGGAATGAACACTGAAGCTTTCTTT. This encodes CASSVYLLEGMNTEAFF.

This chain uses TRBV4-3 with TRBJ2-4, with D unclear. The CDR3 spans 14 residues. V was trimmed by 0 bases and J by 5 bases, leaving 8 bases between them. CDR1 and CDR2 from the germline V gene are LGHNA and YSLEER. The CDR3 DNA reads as TGCGCCAGCAGCCAAGACCCCCGGGAAAACATTCAGTACTTC. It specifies CASSQDPRENIQYF.

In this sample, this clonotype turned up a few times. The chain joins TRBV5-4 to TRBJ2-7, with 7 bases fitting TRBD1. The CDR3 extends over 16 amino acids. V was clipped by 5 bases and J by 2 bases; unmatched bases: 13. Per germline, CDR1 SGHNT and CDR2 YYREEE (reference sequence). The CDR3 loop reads CASSKRRDSTPYEQYF. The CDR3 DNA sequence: TGTGCCAGCAGTAAGCGCCGGGACAGTACTCCCTACGAGCAGTACTTC.

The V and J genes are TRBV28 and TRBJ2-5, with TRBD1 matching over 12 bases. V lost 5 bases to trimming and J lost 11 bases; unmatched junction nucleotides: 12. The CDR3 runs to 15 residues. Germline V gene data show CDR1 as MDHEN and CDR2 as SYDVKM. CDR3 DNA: TGTGCCAGCAGTAAGGGGACAGGGGGCTTGGGAGAGCAGTACTTC. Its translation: CASSKGTGGLGEQYF.

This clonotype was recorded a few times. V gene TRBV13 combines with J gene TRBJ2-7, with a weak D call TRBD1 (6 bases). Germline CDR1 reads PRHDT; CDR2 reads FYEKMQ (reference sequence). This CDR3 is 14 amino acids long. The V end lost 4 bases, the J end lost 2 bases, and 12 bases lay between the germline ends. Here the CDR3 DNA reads TGTGCCAGCAGCTACAGGGCCCGGACCTACGAGCAGTACTTC. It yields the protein CASSYRARTYEQYF.

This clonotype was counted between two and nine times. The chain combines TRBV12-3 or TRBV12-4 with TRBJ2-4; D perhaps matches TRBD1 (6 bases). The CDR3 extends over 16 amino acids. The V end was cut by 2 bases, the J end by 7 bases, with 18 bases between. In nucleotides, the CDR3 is TGTGCCAGCAGTTTACATTCGGGTGGTAGGGGGAACATTCAGTACTTC. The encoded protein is CASSLHSGGRGNIQYF.

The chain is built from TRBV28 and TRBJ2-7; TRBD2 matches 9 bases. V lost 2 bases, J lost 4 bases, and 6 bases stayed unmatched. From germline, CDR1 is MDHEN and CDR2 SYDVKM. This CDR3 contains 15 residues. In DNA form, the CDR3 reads TGTGCCAGCAGTTTACTGCGGGAGGGCCTTTACGAGCAGTACTTC. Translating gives CASSLLREGLYEQYF.

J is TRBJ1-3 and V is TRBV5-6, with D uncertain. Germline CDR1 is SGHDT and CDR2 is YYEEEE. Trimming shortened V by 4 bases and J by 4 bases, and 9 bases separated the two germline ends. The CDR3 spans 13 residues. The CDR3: CASSREWGNTIYF. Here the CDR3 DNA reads TGTGCCAGCAGCAGAGAATGGGGAAACACCATATATTTT.

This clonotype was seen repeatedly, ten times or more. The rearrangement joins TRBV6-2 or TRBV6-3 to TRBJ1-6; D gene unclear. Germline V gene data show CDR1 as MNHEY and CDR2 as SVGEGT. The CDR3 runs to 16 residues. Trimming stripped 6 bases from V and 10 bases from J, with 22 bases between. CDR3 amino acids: CASSGPGRRSGSPLHF. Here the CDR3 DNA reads TGTGCCAGCAGCGGCCCAGGAAGACGCTCGGGATCACCCCTCCACTTT.

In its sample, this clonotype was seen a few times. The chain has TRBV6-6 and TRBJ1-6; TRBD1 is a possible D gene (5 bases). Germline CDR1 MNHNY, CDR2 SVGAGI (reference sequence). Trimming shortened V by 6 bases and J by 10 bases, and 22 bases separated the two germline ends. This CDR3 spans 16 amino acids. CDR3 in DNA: TGTGCCAGCAGCGAGGGGCCTCAGGGTGTAAGGTCACCCCTCCACTTT. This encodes CASSEGPQGVRSPLHF.

The CDR3 DNA reads TGTGCCAGCAGCCAAAAATCCCAGCTACGCACAGATACGCAGTATTTT. It specifies CASSQKSQLRTDTQYF. The genes are TRBV4-2 and TRBJ2-3; D is unresolved. CDR1 is LGHNA and CDR2 is YNFKEQ in the germline V gene. This CDR3 is 16 amino acids long. V was clipped by 2 bases and J by 1 base, with 13 bases between them.

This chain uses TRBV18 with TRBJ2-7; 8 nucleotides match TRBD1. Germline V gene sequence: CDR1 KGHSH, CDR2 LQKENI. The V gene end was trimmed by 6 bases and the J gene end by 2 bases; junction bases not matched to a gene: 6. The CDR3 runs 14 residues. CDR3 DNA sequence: TGTGCCAGCTCTACAGGGGGATTGCCCTACGAGCAGTACTTC. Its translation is CASSTGGLPYEQYF.

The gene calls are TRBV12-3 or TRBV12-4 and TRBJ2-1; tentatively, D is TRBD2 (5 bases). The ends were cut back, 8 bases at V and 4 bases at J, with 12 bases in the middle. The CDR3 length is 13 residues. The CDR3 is CASELDRYNEQFF. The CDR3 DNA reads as TGTGCCAGCGAACTAGATAGGTACAATGAGCAGTTCTTC.

DNA of the CDR3: TGCGCCAGCAGCCCCGGGCGTAAGGTCTATGGCTACACCTTC. This sequence encodes CASSPGRKVYGYTF. The chain couples TRBV4-3 to TRBJ1-2; unclear D gene. The CDR3 contains 14 residues. Germline CDR1 reads LGHNA; CDR2 reads YSLEER. Trimming took off 4 bases at V and 4 bases at J, with 13 bases between the two ends.

The CDR3 region has the DNA TGTGCCAGCGGAGGAGTGGGAGGGGGCACAGATACGCAGTATTTT. Its protein is CASGGVGGGTDTQYF. V usage is TRBV7-2 and J usage is TRBJ2-3; TRBD2 matches at 7 bases. CDR1 and CDR2 (germline): SGHTA, FQGNSA. V lost 8 bases and J lost 1; bases outside the gene matches: 9. This CDR3 comprises 15 residues.

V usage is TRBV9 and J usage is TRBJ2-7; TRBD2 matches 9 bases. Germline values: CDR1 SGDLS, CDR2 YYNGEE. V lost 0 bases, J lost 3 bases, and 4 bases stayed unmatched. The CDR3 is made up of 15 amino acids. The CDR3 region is CASSVGTSEGYEQYF. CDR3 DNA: TGTGCCAGCAGCGTAGGGACTAGCGAAGGCTACGAGCAGTACTTC.

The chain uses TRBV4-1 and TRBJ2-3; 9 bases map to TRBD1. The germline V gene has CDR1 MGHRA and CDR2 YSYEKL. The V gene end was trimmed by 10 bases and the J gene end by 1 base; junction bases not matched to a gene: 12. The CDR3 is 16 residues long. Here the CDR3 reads CATGGGQGGGTDTQYF. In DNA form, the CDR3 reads TGCGCCACAGGAGGGGGACAGGGCGGGGGCACAGATACGCAGTATTTT.

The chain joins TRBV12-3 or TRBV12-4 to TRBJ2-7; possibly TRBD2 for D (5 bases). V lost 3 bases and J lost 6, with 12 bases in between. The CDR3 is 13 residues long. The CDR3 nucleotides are TGTGCCAGCAGTTTTGCGGGCCCCGGCGAGCAGTACTTC. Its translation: CASSFAGPGEQYF.

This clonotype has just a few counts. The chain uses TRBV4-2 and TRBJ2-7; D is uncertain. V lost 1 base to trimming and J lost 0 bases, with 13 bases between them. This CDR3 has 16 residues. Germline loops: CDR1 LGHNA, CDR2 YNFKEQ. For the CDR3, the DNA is TGTGCCAGCAGCCAAGTTTTCGCGGAAAGCTCCTACGAGCAGTACTTC. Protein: CASSQVFAESSYEQYF.

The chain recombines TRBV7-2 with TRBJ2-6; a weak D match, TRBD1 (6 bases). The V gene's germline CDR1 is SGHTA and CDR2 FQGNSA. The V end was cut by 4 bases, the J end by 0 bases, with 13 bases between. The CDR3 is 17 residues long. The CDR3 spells CASSSGHLHSGANVLTF. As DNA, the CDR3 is TGTGCCAGCAGCTCGGGACATCTCCACTCTGGGGCCAACGTCCTGACTTTC.

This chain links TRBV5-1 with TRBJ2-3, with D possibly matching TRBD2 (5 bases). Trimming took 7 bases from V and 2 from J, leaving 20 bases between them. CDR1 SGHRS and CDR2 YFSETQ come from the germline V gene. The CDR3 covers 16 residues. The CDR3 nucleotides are TGCGCCAGCGATACGGGAAGACACCTCCCCACAGATACGCAGTATTTT. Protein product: CASDTGRHLPTDTQYF.

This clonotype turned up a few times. CDR3 in amino acids: CSAPTTSYEQYF. Written as DNA, the CDR3 is TGCAGTGCACCCACCACCTCCTACGAGCAGTACTTC. The V and J genes are TRBV20-1 and TRBJ2-7; D remains unclear. Trimming pared 6 bases from V and 0 bases from J, leaving 9 bases between. The CDR3 is 12 amino acids. From germline, CDR1 is DFQATT and CDR2 SNEGSKA (reference sequence).

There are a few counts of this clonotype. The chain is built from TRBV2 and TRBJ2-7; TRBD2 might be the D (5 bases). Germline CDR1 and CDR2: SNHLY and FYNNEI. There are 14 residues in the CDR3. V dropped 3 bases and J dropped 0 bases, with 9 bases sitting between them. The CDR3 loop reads CASSDPGSSYEQYF. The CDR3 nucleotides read TGTGCCAGCAGTGACCCTGGGAGCTCCTACGAGCAGTACTTC.

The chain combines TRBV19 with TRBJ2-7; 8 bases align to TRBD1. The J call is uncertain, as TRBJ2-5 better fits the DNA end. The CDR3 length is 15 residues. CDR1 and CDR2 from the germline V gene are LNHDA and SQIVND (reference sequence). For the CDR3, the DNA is TGTGCCAGTAGTATAGACAGGACAGGGTTCAAGACCCAGTACTTC. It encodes CASSIDRTGFKTQYF.